This T cell receptor beta chain appears in the sequencing data of a study of blood T cell repertoires in COVID-19. Germline CDR1 and CDR2: SNHLY and FYNNEI. V lost 7 bases, J lost 0 bases, and 25 bases lay in between. The CDR3 is made up of 19 amino acids. Assay used: immunoSEQ multiplex PCR; TCRdb lists only in-frame clones, some missing. The data contain about 320,000 clones, approximately 88% of them singletons. V usage is TRBV2 and J usage is TRBJ1-5; no clear D gene. Input material: peripheral blood. The origin of this receptor is a woman aged 25 to 39 with COVID-19, enrolled during active disease. CDR3 residues: CASTDGRFIREYSNQPQHF. Written as DNA, the CDR3 is TGTGCCAGCACGGACGGTAGGTTTATTCGGGAATATAGCAATCAGCCCCAGCATTTT.